One T cell receptor (beta chain) is described in this entry. This clonotype came up a few times. Its binding antigen is unknown. No much larger clone exists at a distance of one base, and base qualities are not known. Systemically healthy Caucasian individuals from Russia, 35 to 50 in total and aged about 6 to 95 years, were included as donors. Ten milliliters of peripheral blood were drawn from each donor into EDTA-treated Vacutainer tubes. PBMCs were isolated by Ficoll-Paque density-gradient centrifugation, with at least 7 million obtained per sample. Trizol reagent was used to extract total RNA from PBMCs, with at least 5.5 micrograms per sample. For every donor, an aliquot of PBMCs went through flow cytometry to measure the percentages of naive CD45RAhigh/CD27high T cells. From the germline V gene, CDR1 is SQVTM and CDR2 is ANQGSEA. The CDR3 has 12 amino acids, counting the end cysteine and phenylalanine. The DNA shown is the 36-base CDR3, in frame from base 1. At the junction V is shortened by 4 bases and J by 0 bases, with 4 bases in between.

This sample is part of a study of blood T cells in healthy people across ages (dated by TCRdb to about 2015). Regarding the research as a whole: In model experiments, roughly one uniquely barcoded TCR beta cDNA molecule per two T cells was captured by template switching. Two additional independent replicas of 1 million unique cDNA reads from the same blood draw were analyzed for two donors (one aged 18 to 30 and one aged 80 or older). Age-related changes in TCR beta repertoire diversity were measured in the study by deep sequencing normalized with unique cDNA molecular identifiers. Donors were grouped into four age groups: young (average roughly 15 years), middle-aged (roughly 38), aged (around 56) and long-lived (approximately 81). To avoid experimental bias, donors of different ages were spread randomly across the sequencing lanes. What the study reported, not specific to this receptor: Because profiling used bulk unsorted PBMCs, naive and antigen-experienced compartments could not be compared conclusively. Because donor CMV infection status was unknown, age-related changes in expanded clonotypes were potentially confounded. Estimates of total diversity based on one million sequenced T cells were regarded as lower bounds and as underestimates. Compared with the aged group, the long-lived group had more naive CD4+ T cells, fewer expanded clones and increased TCR diversity, suggesting age selection. As age increased, observed TCR beta diversity per million T cells dropped in a roughly linear way, and a significant reduction was already evident by age 40. There was a strong correlation between observed TCR beta diversity and the percentage of naive T cells measured by flow cytometry.

The library was prepared using 5' RACE. Data came from an Illumina HiSeq 2500. A second PCR of roughly 7 to 11 cycles was performed with a sample-barcoded 5' primer and a J-beta primer mix. A template-switch 5' adaptor carrying 12 random nucleotides introduced a unique molecular identifier onto each TCR beta cDNA molecule. At least 3 million CDR3-containing paired-end reads were obtained from each sample. First-strand cDNA was synthesized from all RNA with the Mint cDNA synthesis kit, primed by a TRBC-specific oligonucleotide. After uracil-DNA glycosylase treatment, a first 18-cycle PCR used universal primers M1SS and BC2_uni_R on all cDNA. Regarding the original processing steps: Normalization of each sample was performed by random selection of 1 million high-quality reads, each carrying a distinct molecular identifier. Instead of being binned into consensus sequences, reads with shared molecular identifiers were discarded. MiTCR, run with a Q25 quality threshold and the strictest error-elimination algorithm, handled CDR3 identification, clonotype clustering and error correction. A nonparametric unseen species model with Euler transformation was used to estimate a lower bound on total TCR beta diversity. TCRdb took the public reads, trimmed them with fastp at Q25, ran MiXCR for clone calling and kept in-frame beta chains. Each CDR3 protein gets just one entry, which takes the most common genes and DNA from the rows behind it. The authors' filters were not applied to this entry. The sample yields hundreds of thousands of distinct CDR3 sequences; roughly three fifths were counted once. The top ten clonotypes cover roughly 25% of the sample.

The chain is assembled from TRBV29-1 and TRBJ1-5; no confident D gene assignment can be made. This receptor was identified in a man aged 35-49 years in good health. The sequenced sample consisted of blood. The sequence in DNA is TGCAGCGTTGCCCATAGCAATCAGCCCCAGCATTTT. It translates as CSVAHSNQPQHF.